This TCR beta chain comes out of a study of cytomegalovirus exposure and HLA in healthy donors (TCRdb year 2017). About the full investigation: According to an earlier analysis of around 600 of the donors, about 180 million T cells yielded roughly 110 million unique TCR beta sequences and approximately 300 Gb of sequence data. Donor age, sex, ethnicity and CMV serostatus were compiled alongside the repertoire data. Genome-wide SNP genotypes for about three fifths of the 666 donors were used in a later genetic analysis, which treated that subset as a discovery cohort. Every repertoire in the discovery cohort had been generated on one and the same sequencing platform. The study profiled the T cell repertoires of more than 500 subjects by immunosequencing and related them to cytomegalovirus serostatus. Of the roughly 400 genotyped donors, approximately 80% fell in the genetic ancestry cluster associated with self-reported Caucasian donors. About 330 gigabases of sequencing data and roughly 81 million unique TCR sequences made up an early release that covered 500 to 650 HLA-typed donors. HLA typing covered class I and class II loci at four-digit resolution. The number of donors typed differed by locus, with roughly 629-640 for A, B, C, DRB1 and DQB1, around 500 for DQA1, 600 to 610 for DPA1, and around 430 for DPB1. An earlier analysis of roughly 600 of the donors used high-throughput TCR beta sequencing to judge whether each TCR beta V gene segment behaved as functional or pseudogenic. The study combined high-throughput TCR immunosequencing, statistical association of individual TCRs with disease status, and machine learning to predict cytomegalovirus infection status. Roughly 5 DR-DQ haplotypes were handled as single units for association and clustering because linkage in the cohort was strong. To study patterns of TCR occurrence, a later analysis re-analyzed previously published TCR beta repertoires from under 750 donors and added high-resolution HLA genotyping. Besides the first cohort of 666 subjects, a separate validation cohort made up of roughly 120 different subjects was used. The study was designed to test whether signatures of past pathogen exposure could be identified by cataloging public T cell receptors. The later analysis used no new phenotypic data to find candidate immune exposures, relying instead on TCR beta sequences and their occurrence across donors. Among 350 to 400 genotyped donors of the cohort, an average of around 240,000 unique TCR beta nucleotide sequences were sequenced per donor, roughly 18% of them non-productive. Beyond this particular receptor, the publication reports: Some IMGT-functional V segments, including TRBV6-2 and TRBV6-3, could not be told apart with the 87-base-pair reads, so those segments were excluded. According to a later analysis, TCR association rates differed among HLA loci, with DRB1 alleles showing the most associated TCRs and HLA-C alleles showing the fewest. Several of the top co-occurrence clusters appeared to be linked to parvovirus B19, influenza, CMV and Epstein-Barr virus, according to a later analysis. Because HLA typing was missing for some donors at each locus, association tests included only the typed subset. V-gene and J-gene trimming of TCR beta chains was associated with a missense DCLRE1C variant in a later genetic analysis, and the association was replicated in an independent cohort. A further reported finding was that TCR beta sequences accurately predicted the HLA-A and HLA-B alleles for most subjects in the first cohort. In a later analysis, HLA-associated TCR beta chains were found to be more clonally expanded and to have lower generation probabilities than equally common non-associated chains. In a later genetic analysis, fewer N-insertions in productive TCRs were reported among donors in an Asian-associated ancestry cluster than the 666-donor mean. In an earlier analysis of roughly 500 of the donors, most TCR beta V segments appeared in productive rearrangements about 90% or about 30% of the time, broadly matching IMGT annotations. While some public TCRs were present in many individuals, most TCR sequences turned up only very rarely across donors. Because counts were too low, seventeen rarely observed V segments, including chromosome 9 orphons, were excluded from the earlier analysis of some 540 of the donors. In vitro tests confirmed that a few of the cytomegalovirus-associated TCR beta chains recognize cytomegalovirus antigens. In this cohort, only TCR beta chains were sequenced, and detectable features were limited by the absence of alpha or paired-chain data. Linkage disequilibrium might explain the correlated functional status among segregating V segments, but an unknown experimental factor could not be ruled out. CMV serostatus was the only immune exposure information available for the cohort. Roughly uniform sequencing depth across donors was assumed in presence/absence analyses, although this assumption may not hold. The classifier was reported to diagnose cytomegalovirus status with high specificity and sensitivity in both the original cohort and the validation cohort. Most CMV-associated TCR beta chains appeared to be HLA-restricted in a later analysis, and the HLA associations seemed to be driven largely by CMV exposure. A cluster of highly shared sequence variants was judged likely to represent a technical artifact of the sequencing pipeline. A total of about 180 TCR beta chains were listed by the study as associated with cytomegalovirus. In a later analysis, 15,000 to 20,000 TCR beta sequences were associated with specific HLA alleles at a false discovery rate of 0.05. Strong co-occurrence of HLA alleles, especially DR and DQ, made assigning TCR associations to individual alleles difficult. According to the authors, the approach could potentially be generalized to other disease states and immunological phenotypes.

Library preparation was by the immunoSEQ multiplex PCR assay. For the multiplex PCR, a mixture combining 60 forward primers for TCR Vbeta segments and 13 reverse primers for TCR Jbeta segments was used. The CDR3 region of rearranged TCR beta genes was amplified from genomic DNA with a multiplex PCR assay. The amplified TCR beta libraries were sequenced on the Illumina HiSeq System as 87-base-pair reads. As for how the authors treated the data: A later analysis counted tens of millions of unique TCR beta chains across the 666 repertoires, and roughly 10 million of these chains were shared by at least two donors. A nearest-neighbor algorithm error-corrected the raw reads and collapsed the reads into unique sequences, merging closely related sequences to remove PCR and sequencing errors. To assign V, D and J gene segments, CDR3 sequences were aligned to IMGT reference sequences. For a sequence to be retained, at least a six-nucleotide match to both a V gene segment and a J gene segment was required. Rearrangements were classified as productive when the CDR3 lacked stop codons and remained in frame with V and J, and all other rearrangements were classified as non-productive. CDR3 was defined according to IMGT convention as the region running from the second conserved V-encoded cysteine to the conserved J-encoded phenylalanine. The earlier analysis of more than 450 of the donors excluded sequences that lacked an unambiguous match to a single V gene segment. An earlier analysis of about 600 of the donors called V segments functional above 56.7% productive rearrangements and segregating when the between-donor standard deviation exceeded 5%. To diagnose cytomegalovirus status from the catalog of TCR beta chain sequences, a statistical classification framework was built. V and J gene assignment, in a later analysis, came from comparing TCR nucleotide sequences with IMGT/GENE-DB human TR gene sequences. In a later analysis, CDR3 sequences and most-parsimonious VDJ recombination scenarios were assigned using the TCRdist pipeline. In a later analysis, each TCR beta chain was defined by its CDR3 amino acid sequence together with its V-gene family, and reads lacking a unique V-gene family were excluded. In a later analysis, 450 to 600 highly shared, low-generation-probability nucleotide sequences were removed to address suspected cross-contamination and a sequencing artifact. In a later analysis, a clonal expansion index for each public chain was calculated from normalized within-repertoire ranks of inferred template counts. A later analysis computed generation probabilities with a VDJ recombination model fitted to out-of-frame rearrangements, and checked the results against IGoR. In a later analysis, TCR-TCR, TCR-HLA and TCR-CMV co-occurrence was scored with hypergeometric tests, and a repertoire-size bias correction was applied to TCR pairs. In a later analysis, false discovery rates were estimated by permuting HLA or CMV assignments 20 times. In a later analysis, co-occurring TCRs were grouped with DBSCAN, and TCRdist sequence similarity was added when clustering was performed within HLA-allele-positive subsets. Repertoires with fewer than 30,000 or more than 120,000 public chains, plus five repertoires with anomalous nucleotide sharing, were excluded from co-occurrence clustering. TCRdb's version of the immuneACCESS table is confined to in-frame rearrangements and falls short of the full clone set. An unresolved V gene accounts for under half of the shortfall where checked; the remainder is of unknown origin. The V and J calls and the clone size are those of that table, but D and trimming were determined from the DNA. For this sample the table gives about 140,000 clones, of which 70% to 80% were detected only once. The ten largest clones take up 3% to 3.5% of the sample.

The junction shows trimming of 6 bases on V and 3 bases on J, and the gene matches do not reach 2 bases of it. Spanning cysteine to phenylalanine, the CDR3 consists of 13 amino acids. This entry keeps only the CDR3 DNA: 39 bases, framed from base 1. Sequences SQVTM (CDR1) and ANQGSEA (CDR2) are obtained from the germline V gene. The cohort consisted of 600 or so healthy bone marrow donors. At the time of sampling, every cohort member was nominally healthy, though immune exposures that went unrecorded were likely present. The donor tested CMV seronegative, placing the donor among the 350 or so seronegative members of the cohort. Each donor provided a peripheral blood sample, and peripheral blood mononuclear cells were used for TCR beta sequencing. The Qiagen DNeasy Blood Extraction Kit was used to extract genomic DNA from the blood cell samples. In regard to this clone: Its antigen is unknown. Within one base of it there is no much larger clone, and no base qualities were kept.

The sequenced sample consisted of PBMCs. The sequence derives from a female donor in good health and CMV-seronegative. The rearrangement combines TRBV29-1 with TRBJ1-2; 12 of the junction bases match TRBD1. Here the CDR3 is given as CSVGTGGYYGYTF. The sequenced DNA is TGCAGCGTCGGGACAGGGGGCTACTATGGCTACACCTTC.